Listed below are T cell receptor beta chains from one sample, sequenced in a study of cytomegalovirus exposure and HLA in healthy donors. TCRdb's copy holds only in-frame clones and misses some; the assay was immunoSEQ multiplex PCR. Here the sample spans under 200,000 clones, roughly four fifths being singletons. Sequences were obtained from PBMCs. Source of these receptors: a young woman in good health and CMV-seropositive. CDR3s include the opening cysteine and the closing phenylalanine or tryptophan. Fields, in order: J gene, D gene, V gene, clone size, CDR3 protein, CDR3 DNA. A D gene is named only where the DNA matches it firmly. The size entry is marked missing in some rows and otherwise reads once, few, many or a size class.

>TRBJ2-5|TRBD2|TRBV27|-
CASSPGLAGGDQETQYF
TGTGCCAGCAGCCCGGGACTAGCGGGGGGGGATCAAGAGACCCAGTACTTC
>TRBJ1-5|TRBD1|TRBV19|-
CASTGNPWGQNLDQPQHF
TGTGCCAGTACAGGTAATCCCTGGGGACAGAACCTAGATCAGCCCCAGCATTTT
>TRBJ1-5|TRBD1|TRBV30|few
CAWSEETGRSWQPQHF
TGTGCCTGGAGCGAGGAGACAGGGCGAAGTTGGCAGCCCCAGCATTTT
>TRBJ1-1|TRBD1|TRBV7-9|-
CASSSGQGAAGNTEAFF
TGTGCCAGCAGCTCGGGACAGGGGGCAGCGGGGAACACTGAAGCTTTCTTT
>TRBJ2-7|-|TRBV27|-
CASSPDRRDEQYF
TGTGCCAGCAGCCCCGATAGGCGGGACGAGCAGTACTTC
>TRBJ1-1|-|TRBV7-7|-
CASSPQLGGTEAFF
TGTGCCAGCAGCCCTCAATTGGGGGGCACTGAAGCTTTCTTT
>TRBJ2-3|TRBD2|TRBV5-1|-
CASSFGLAGGTDTQYF
TGCGCCAGCAGCTTTGGACTAGCGGGGGGCACAGATACGCAGTATTTT
>TRBJ1-6|TRBD1|TRBV28|-
CASSPGTGFEPLHF
TGTGCCAGCAGTCCCGGGACAGGTTTTGAACCCCTCCACTTT
>TRBJ1-2|-|TRBV2|-
CAITGGPVGYTF
TGTGCCATAACGGGGGGCCCGGTTGGCTACACCTTC
>TRBJ1-1|TRBD1|TRBV29-1|-
CSVRGGQGTEAFF
TGCAGCGTTAGGGGGGGACAGGGGACTGAAGCTTTCTTT
>TRBJ2-3|-|TRBV5-1|-
CASRSRVGADTQYF
TGCGCCAGCAGGTCGCGGGTAGGAGCAGATACGCAGTATTTT
>TRBJ1-1|TRBD1|TRBV7-2|-
CASSSYRGGDTEAFF
TGTGCCAGCAGCTCCTACAGGGGGGGCGACACTGAAGCTTTCTTT
>TRBJ2-5|TRBD2|TRBV4-1|-
CASSQDFEFRDYGETQYF
TGCGCCAGCAGCCAAGATTTTGAGTTCCGGGACTACGGGGAGACCCAGTACTTC
>TRBJ1-3|-|TRBV18|-
CASSPTINAGNTIYF
TGTGCCAGCTCACCGACAATTAACGCCGGAAACACCATATATTTT
>TRBJ2-1|-|TRBV29-1|-
CSVGRHSYNEQFF
TGCAGCGTTGGCCGACACTCCTACAATGAGCAGTTCTTC
>TRBJ2-3|-|TRBV4-3|-
CASSQEAGRRTDTQYF
TGCGCCAGCAGCCAAGAGGCGGGGCGCCGCACAGATACGCAGTATTTT
>TRBJ2-7|-|TRBV6-6|-
CASSSWTISYEQYF
TGTGCCAGCAGCTCTTGGACAATCTCCTACGAGCAGTACTTC
>TRBJ2-7|TRBD1|TRBV5-4|-
CASSLARLGQVTF
TGTGCCAGCAGCTTGGCGCGGTTGGGACAGGTGACGTTC
>TRBJ2-5|TRBD1|TRBV5-1|once
CASSLALTGPAETQYF
TGCGCCAGCAGCTTGGCCCTGACAGGGCCAGCGGAGACCCAGTACTTC
>TRBJ1-4|-|TRBV27|-
CASSLIATNEKLFF
TGTGCCAGCAGCCTTATAGCAACTAATGAAAAACTGTTTTTT
>TRBJ2-2|TRBD2|TRBV9|-
CASSGGGLAGTGELFF
TGTGCCAGCAGCGGGGGGGGACTAGCGGGCACCGGGGAGCTGTTTTTT
>TRBJ2-7|-|TRBV6-1|-
CASMRPLSSYEQYF
TGTGCCAGCATGAGGCCGCTTAGCTCCTACGAGCAGTACTTC
>TRBJ2-1|TRBD2|TRBV5-6|-
CASSLAGGGARGGKQFF
TGTGCCAGCAGCCTAGCGGGAGGGGGAGCGCGGGGGGGTAAGCAGTTCTTC
>TRBJ1-2|-|TRBV5-5|-
CASSPSAGNYGYTF
TGTGCCAGCAGCCCATCGGCGGGTAACTATGGCTACACCTTC
>TRBJ2-3|TRBD1|TRBV9|-
CASSPGVGQRFTDTQYF
TGTGCCAGCAGCCCAGGGGTGGGACAGAGGTTCACAGATACGCAGTATTTT
>TRBJ1-1|-|TRBV6-6|-
CASSYPLTGGETEAFF
TGTGCCAGCAGTTACCCGTTGACCGGAGGAGAGACTGAAGCTTTCTTT
>TRBJ1-6|-|TRBV5-4|-
CASSTAVERGNSPLHF
TGTGCCAGCAGCACCGCCGTAGAAAGGGGAAATTCACCCCTCCACTTT